This record looks at one T cell receptor beta chain sequence and its context. The antigen is not known. The sample belongs to a study of cytomegalovirus exposure and HLA in healthy donors. General study results and limits: In an earlier analysis, most TCR beta V segments were productive about 87% or about 30% of the time.

PCR was performed using 60 Vbeta and 13 Jbeta primers. The data were produced by immunoSEQ multiplex PCR, yet TCRdb's version contains in-frame clones alone and is incomplete. The repertoire holds about 100,000 clones, with around 82% as singletons. The CDR3 has 13 amino acids. V was shortened by 2 bases and J by 5 bases, with 9 bases between the two germline ends. Germline V gene data show CDR1 as KGHSH and CDR2 as LQKENI. Sequenced: PBMCs. This TCR derives from a woman aged 55-69 years in good health and CMV-seronegative. The V and J genes are TRBV18 and TRBJ1-2; weak D call: TRBD1 (6 bases). For the CDR3, the DNA is TGTGCCAGCTCACCAGGGGGCCCATATGGCTACACCTTC. Encoded protein: CASSPGGPYGYTF.